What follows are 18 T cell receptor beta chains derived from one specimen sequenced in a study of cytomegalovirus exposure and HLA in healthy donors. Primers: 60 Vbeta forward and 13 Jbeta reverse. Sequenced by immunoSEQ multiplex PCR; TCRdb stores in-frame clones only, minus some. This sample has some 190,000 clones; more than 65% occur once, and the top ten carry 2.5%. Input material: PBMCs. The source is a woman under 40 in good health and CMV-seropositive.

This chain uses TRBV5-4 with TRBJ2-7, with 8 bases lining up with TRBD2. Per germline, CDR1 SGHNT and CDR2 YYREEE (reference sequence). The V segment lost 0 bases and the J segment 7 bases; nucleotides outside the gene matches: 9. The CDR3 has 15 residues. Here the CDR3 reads CASSLGPGGAGEQYF. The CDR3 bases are TGTGCCAGCAGCTTGGGGCCCGGGGGGGCCGGAGAGCAGTACTTC.

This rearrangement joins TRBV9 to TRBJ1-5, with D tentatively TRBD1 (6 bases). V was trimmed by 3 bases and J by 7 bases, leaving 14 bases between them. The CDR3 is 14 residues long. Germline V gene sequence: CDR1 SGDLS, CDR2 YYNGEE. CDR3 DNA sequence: TGTGCCAGCAGCGGATCCCCAGGGGAACAGCCCCAGCATTTT. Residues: CASSGSPGEQPQHF.

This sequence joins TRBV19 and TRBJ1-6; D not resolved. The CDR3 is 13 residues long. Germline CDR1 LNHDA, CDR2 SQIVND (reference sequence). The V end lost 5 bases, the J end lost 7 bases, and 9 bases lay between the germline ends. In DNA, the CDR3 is TGTGCCAGTAGTCAGGTCGAAAATTCACCCCTCCACTTT. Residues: CASSQVENSPLHF.

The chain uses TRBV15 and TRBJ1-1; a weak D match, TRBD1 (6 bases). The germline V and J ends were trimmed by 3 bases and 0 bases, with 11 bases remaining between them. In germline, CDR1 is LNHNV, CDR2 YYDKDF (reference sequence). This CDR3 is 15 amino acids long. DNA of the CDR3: TGTGCCACCAGCAGGGCCGGGACACTGAACACTGAAGCTTTCTTT. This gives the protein CATSRAGTLNTEAFF.

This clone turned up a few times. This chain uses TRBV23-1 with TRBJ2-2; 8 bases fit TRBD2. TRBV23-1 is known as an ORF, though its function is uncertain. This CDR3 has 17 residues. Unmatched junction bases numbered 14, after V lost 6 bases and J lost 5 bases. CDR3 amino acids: CASSPRAGGEWTGELFF. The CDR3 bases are TGCGCCAGCAGCCCTCGGGCGGGGGGAGAGTGGACCGGGGAGCTGTTTTTT.

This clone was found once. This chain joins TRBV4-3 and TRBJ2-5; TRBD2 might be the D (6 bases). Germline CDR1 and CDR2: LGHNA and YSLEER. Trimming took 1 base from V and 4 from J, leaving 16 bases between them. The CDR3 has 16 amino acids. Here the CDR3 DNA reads TGCGCCAGCAGCCAAGCCTCAGGGATGGGGGGAGAGACCCAGTACTTC. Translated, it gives CASSQASGMGGETQYF.

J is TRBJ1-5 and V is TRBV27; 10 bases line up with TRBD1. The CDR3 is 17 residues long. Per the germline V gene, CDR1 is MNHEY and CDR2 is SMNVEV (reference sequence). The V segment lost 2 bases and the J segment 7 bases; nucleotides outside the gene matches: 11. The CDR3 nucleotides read TGTGCCAGCAGTTTAACGGGACAGGGGAGAAAGGAACAGCCCCAGCATTTT. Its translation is CASSLTGQGRKEQPQHF.

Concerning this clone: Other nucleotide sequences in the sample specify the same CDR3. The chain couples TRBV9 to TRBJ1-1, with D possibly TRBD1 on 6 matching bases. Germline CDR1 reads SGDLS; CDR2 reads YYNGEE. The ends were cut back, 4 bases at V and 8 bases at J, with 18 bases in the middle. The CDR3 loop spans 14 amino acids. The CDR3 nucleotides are TGTGCCAGCAGCAGGGGGAGGGCGGGCACCGAAGCTTTCTTT. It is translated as CASSRGRAGTEAFF.

CDR3 DNA: TGTGCCAGCAGTTACTCGGGCCCAAATTCACCCCTCCACTTT. Its protein product is CASSYSGPNSPLHF. The chain couples TRBV6-5 to TRBJ1-6; D gene ambiguous. Trimming removed 0 bases from V and 7 bases from J, with 7 bases in between. Germline V CDR1 and CDR2: MNHEY, SVGAGI. The CDR3 covers 14 residues.

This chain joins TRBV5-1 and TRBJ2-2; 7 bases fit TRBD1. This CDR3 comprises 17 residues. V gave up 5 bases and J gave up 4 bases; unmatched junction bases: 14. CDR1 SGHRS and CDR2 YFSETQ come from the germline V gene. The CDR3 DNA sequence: TGCGCCAGCAGTCCCCCGGGACAGTCCACGGGCACCGGGGAGCTGTTTTTT. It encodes CASSPPGQSTGTGELFF.

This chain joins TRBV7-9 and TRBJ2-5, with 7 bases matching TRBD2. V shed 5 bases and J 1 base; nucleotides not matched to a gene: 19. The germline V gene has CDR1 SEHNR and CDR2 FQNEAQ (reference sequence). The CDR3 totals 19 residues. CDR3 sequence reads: CASSPWAGVGEGLQETQYF. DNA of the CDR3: TGTGCCAGCAGCCCATGGGCCGGCGTAGGGGAGGGCCTCCAAGAGACCCAGTACTTC.

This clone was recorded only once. The CDR3 region has the DNA TGTGCCAGCAGTGAGCCCAGGACTAATGAAAAACTGTTTTTT. The encoded protein is CASSEPRTNEKLFF. The chain joins TRBV2 to TRBJ1-4; D is ambiguous. The CDR3 runs 14 residues. With 3 bases removed from V and 2 bases from J, the gap between germline ends came to 7 bases. Germline V CDR1 and CDR2: SNHLY, FYNNEI. Looking up the rest from reference TRBV2 and TRBJ1-4 gives the full variable domain: EPEVTQTPSHQVTQMGQEVILRCVPISNHLYFYWYRQILGQKVEFLVSFYNNEISEKSEIFDDQFSVERPDGSNFTLKIRSTKLEDSAMYFCASSEPRTNEKLFFGSGTQLSVL.

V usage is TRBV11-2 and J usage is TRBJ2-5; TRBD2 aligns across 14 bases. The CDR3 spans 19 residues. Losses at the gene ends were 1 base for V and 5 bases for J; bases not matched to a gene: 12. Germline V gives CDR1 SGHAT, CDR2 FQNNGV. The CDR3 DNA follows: TGTGCCAGCAGCTTAGGACTCAGACTAGCGGGGGGGTTCCGCGAGACCCAGTACTTC. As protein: CASSLGLRLAGGFRETQYF.

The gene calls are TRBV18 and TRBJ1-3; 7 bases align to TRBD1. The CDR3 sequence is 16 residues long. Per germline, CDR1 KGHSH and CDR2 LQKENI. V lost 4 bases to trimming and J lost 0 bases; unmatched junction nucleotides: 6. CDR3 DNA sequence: TGTGCCAGCTCACGAGGACAGGCTAACTCTGGAAACACCATATATTTT. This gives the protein CASSRGQANSGNTIYF. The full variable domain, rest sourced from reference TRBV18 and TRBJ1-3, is NAGVMQNPRHLVRRRGQEARLRCSPMKGHSHVYWYRQLPEEGLKFMVYLQKENIIDESGMPKERFSAEFPKEGPSILRIQQVVRGDSAAYFCASSRGQANSGNTIYFGEGSWLTVV.

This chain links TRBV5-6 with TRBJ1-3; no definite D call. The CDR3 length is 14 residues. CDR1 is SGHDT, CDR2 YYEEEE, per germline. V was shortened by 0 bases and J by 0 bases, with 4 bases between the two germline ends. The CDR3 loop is CASSLDNSGNTIYF. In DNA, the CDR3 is TGTGCCAGCAGCTTGGACAACTCTGGAAACACCATATATTTT.

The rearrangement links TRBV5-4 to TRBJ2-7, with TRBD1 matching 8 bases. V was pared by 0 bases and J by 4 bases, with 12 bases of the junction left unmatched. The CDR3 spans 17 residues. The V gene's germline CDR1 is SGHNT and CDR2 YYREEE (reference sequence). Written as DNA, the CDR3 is TGTGCCAGCAGCTTGGCTGATCCTGGGACAGGTCGTTACGAGCAGTACTTC. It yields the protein CASSLADPGTGRYEQYF.

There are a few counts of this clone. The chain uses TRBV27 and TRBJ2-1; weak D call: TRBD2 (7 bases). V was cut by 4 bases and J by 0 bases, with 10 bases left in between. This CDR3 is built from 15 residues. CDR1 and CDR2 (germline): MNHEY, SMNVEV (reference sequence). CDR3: CASSSRGLSYNEQFF. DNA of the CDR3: TGTGCCAGCAGTTCGCGGGGGCTCTCCTACAATGAGCAGTTCTTC.

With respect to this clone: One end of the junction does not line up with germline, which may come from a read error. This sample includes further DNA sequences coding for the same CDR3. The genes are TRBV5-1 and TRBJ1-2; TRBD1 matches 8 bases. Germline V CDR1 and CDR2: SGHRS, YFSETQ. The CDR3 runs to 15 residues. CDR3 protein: CASSLGGQESYGYTF. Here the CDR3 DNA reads TGCGCCAGCAGCTTGGGGGGACAGGAATCCTATGGCTACACTTTC.